This is a list of T cell receptor beta chains from one sample in a study of blood T cell repertoires in COVID-19. Profiling relied on immunoSEQ multiplex PCR, and the TCRdb table lists in-frame clones only, not all of them. Seen here are roughly 210,000 clones, 88% observed once, and the top ten hold about 1.8%. Sequenced sample: peripheral blood. These receptors were obtained from a man aged 65 to 79 with acute or convalescent COVID-19. CDR3s include the opening cysteine and the closing phenylalanine or tryptophan. Fields, in order: J gene, clone size, V gene, D gene, CDR3 protein, CDR3 DNA. A D gene is named only where the DNA matches it firmly. A row's size may be missing; if present it is once, few, many or a size class.

>TRBJ1-5|.|TRBV7-2|.
CASSFYRGGNQPQHF
TGTGCCAGCAGCTTTTATAGGGGTGGCAATCAGCCCCAGCATTTT
>TRBJ2-5|.|TRBV11-1|TRBD2
CASSLEPAGGRETQYF
TGTGCCAGCAGCTTAGAGCCAGCGGGAGGGCGAGAGACCCAGTACTTC
>TRBJ1-1|.|TRBV28|.
CASVGAGGLGTEAFF
TGTGCCAGCGTAGGAGCGGGGGGCCTGGGCACTGAAGCTTTCTTT
>TRBJ1-1|.|TRBV6-5|.
CASSLGGGAEAFF
TGTGCCAGCAGCCTAGGAGGTGGAGCTGAAGCTTTCTTT
>TRBJ2-5|.|TRBV4-3|TRBD2
CASSPSGGGETQYF
TGCGCCAGCAGCCCCTCGGGGGGGGGAGAGACCCAGTACTTC
>TRBJ2-5|.|TRBV16|.
CASSPKGETQYF
TGTGCCAGCAGCCCTAAGGGGGAGACCCAGTACTTC
>TRBJ2-2|.|TRBV2|.
CASSENRMTTGELFF
TGTGCCAGCAGTGAGAACAGGATGACCACCGGGGAGCTGTTTTTT
>TRBJ1-2|.|TRBV7-9|.
CASSRGIDHYGYTF
TGTGCCAGCAGCAGAGGTATAGATCACTATGGCTACACCTTC
>TRBJ1-5|few|TRBV19|.
CASSHVERVWSNQPQHF
TGTGCCAGTAGTCACGTCGAGCGGGTTTGGAGCAATCAGCCCCAGCATTTT
>TRBJ2-3|.|TRBV11-3|TRBD1
CASSTGTAFTDTQYF
TGTGCCAGCAGCACCGGGACAGCATTCACAGATACGCAGTATTTT
>TRBJ2-5|once|TRBV6-5|.
CASRSTGNLETQYF
TGTGCCAGCAGATCCACCGGGAACCTAGAGACCCAGTACTTC
>TRBJ2-7|.|TRBV10-3|.
CAISGMGGEQYF
TGTGCCATCAGTGGTATGGGGGGCGAGCAGTACTTC
>TRBJ2-7|.|TRBV20-1|.
CSAIRDEQYF
TGCAGTGCTATCCGCGACGAGCAGTACTTC
>TRBJ2-1|few|TRBV7-9|TRBD2
CASSLALAGEVNEQFF
TGTGCCAGCAGCTTAGCCCTAGCGGGAGAGGTGAATGAGCAGTTCTTC
>TRBJ2-7|once|TRBV10-3|TRBD2
CAISVASGSNEQYF
TGTGCCATCAGTGTCGCTAGCGGGAGCAACGAGCAGTACTTC
>TRBJ1-6|once|TRBV6-5|.
CASSASTGNNSPLHF
TGTGCCAGCAGCGCCTCGACGGGAAATAATTCACCCCTCCACTTT
>TRBJ2-7|.|TRBV9|.
CASTRGQLPYEQYF
TGTGCCAGCACACGAGGACAGCTACCCTACGAGCAGTACTTC
>TRBJ2-7|.|TRBV4-2|TRBD2
CASSLTAGGPYEQYF
TGTGCCAGCAGCCTCACGGCGGGAGGGCCGTACGAGCAGTACTTC
>TRBJ1-2|few|TRBV6-5|.
CASRDRPYGYTF
TGTGCCAGCAGGGACAGACCCTATGGCTACACCTTC
>TRBJ1-1|.|TRBV25-1|.
CASSEWGGAATEAFF
TGTGCCAGCAGTGAATGGGGGGGCGCGGCCACTGAAGCTTTCTTT
>TRBJ2-7|.|TRBV7-2|.
CASSSVVTGGYEQYF
TGTGCCAGCAGCTCCGTCGTGACAGGCGGATACGAGCAGTACTTC
>TRBJ1-2|.|TRBV20-1|.
CSASSGLNYGYTF
TGCAGTGCTAGTTCCGGACTTAACTATGGCTACACCTTC
>TRBJ2-2|.|TRBV6-5|.
CASSLTVSTGELFF
TGTGCCAGCAGTTTAACAGTTAGTACCGGGGAGCTGTTTTTT
>TRBJ1-1|.|TRBV9|TRBD1
CASSEGTGSWNTEAFF
TGTGCCAGCAGCGAGGGGACAGGCTCTTGGAACACTGAAGCTTTCTTT
>TRBJ1-4|.|TRBV5-4|TRBD1
CASSPGQVPGNEKLFF
TGTGCCAGCAGCCCGGGACAGGTGCCGGGGAATGAAAAACTGTTTTTT
>TRBJ2-5|.|TRBV24-1|.
CATSDPDTQETQYF
TGTGCCACCAGTGATCCCGACACCCAAGAGACCCAGTACTTC
>TRBJ1-5|once|TRBV18|TRBD1
CASSQGQGAGNQPQHF
TGTGCCAGCTCACAAGGACAGGGGGCTGGTAATCAGCCCCAGCATTTT
>TRBJ2-1|.|TRBV15|TRBD2
CATSRDLAGSNEQFF
TGTGCCACCAGCAGAGATCTAGCGGGGTCCAATGAGCAGTTCTTC
>TRBJ2-7|.|TRBV5-8|TRBD2
CASTQLASGEQYF
TGTGCCAGCACCCAACTAGCGTCCGGCGAGCAGTACTTC
>TRBJ2-5|.|TRBV7-3|TRBD2
CASSLTRSGTVQETQYF
TGTGCCAGCAGCTTAACGCGGAGCGGGACCGTCCAAGAGACCCAGTACTTC
>TRBJ2-7|.|TRBV29-1|TRBD1
CSVMTGVPTYEQYF
TGCAGCGTTATGACAGGGGTCCCAACCTACGAGCAGTACTTC
>TRBJ2-6|.|TRBV7-9|.
CASSSTVSGANVLTF
TGTGCCAGCAGCTCTACAGTCTCTGGGGCCAACGTCCTGACTTTC
>TRBJ2-7|once|TRBV2|.
CASSRQERKDEQYF
TGTGCCAGCAGCAGACAGGAGCGGAAAGACGAGCAGTACTTC
>TRBJ2-1|.|TRBV7-3|.
CASSLAGAGYNEQFF
TGTGCCAGCAGCTTAGCGGGGGCAGGCTACAATGAGCAGTTCTTC
>TRBJ1-2|few|TRBV3-1/TRBV3-2|.
CASSQDTTASGYTF
TGTGCCAGCAGCCAAGATACGACAGCCTCGGGCTACACCTTC
>TRBJ1-2|few|TRBV3-1/TRBV3-2|.
CASSHSLGYTF
TGTGCCAGCAGCCACTCCCTGGGCTACACCTTC
>TRBJ1-1|.|TRBV28|TRBD1
CASDRGTEAFF
TGTGCCAGCGACAGGGGCACTGAAGCTTTCTTT
>TRBJ1-2|.|TRBV18|TRBD1
CASSPLGTDYGYTF
TGTGCCAGCTCACCACTAGGGACAGACTATGGCTACACCTTC
>TRBJ2-1|.|TRBV6-5|.
CASRRGTSYNEQFF
TGTGCCAGCAGACGAGGGACATCGTACAATGAGCAGTTCTTC
>TRBJ1-2|.|TRBV6-5|.
CASSRGTDGRYTF
TGTGCCAGCAGTAGGGGGACGGACGGCCGCTACACCTTC
>TRBJ1-3|once|TRBV5-5|.
CASSPGDTSGNTIYF
TGTGCCAGCAGTCCAGGGGACACCAGTGGGAACACCATATATTTT
>TRBJ1-6|.|TRBV14|.
CASSQGGRSPLHF
TGTGCCAGCAGCCAAGGTGGGCGTTCACCCCTCCACTTT
>TRBJ2-5|.|TRBV6-5|.
CASSYVEGETQYF
TGTGCCAGCAGTTACGTCGAGGGAGAGACCCAGTACTTC
>TRBJ2-7|.|TRBV7-2|.
CASSPRTQGTYEQYF
TGTGCCAGCAGTCCTAGGACTCAAGGAACCTACGAGCAGTACTTC
>TRBJ2-3|few|TRBV12-5|.
CASGFGGAVDTQYF
TGTGCTAGTGGTTTTGGGGGGGCTGTAGATACGCAGTATTTT
>TRBJ1-3|.|TRBV2|.
CASDRTAAGNTIYF
TGTGCCAGTGACCGGACTGCCGCTGGAAACACCATATATTTT
>TRBJ2-7|.|TRBV27|.
CASSLSFSSTGSYEQYF
TGTGCCAGCAGTTTATCGTTCTCCTCCACAGGGTCCTACGAGCAGTACTTC
>TRBJ2-5|.|TRBV6-5|.
CASSSPRAMRETQYF
TGTGCCAGCAGTTCGCCCAGGGCTATGCGGGAGACCCAGTACTTC
>TRBJ2-7|.|TRBV27|TRBD2
CASSLSRSGLAAYEQYF
TGTGCCAGCAGTTTATCGAGATCGGGACTAGCCGCCTACGAGCAGTACTTC
>TRBJ2-7|few|TRBV3-1/TRBV3-2|TRBD2
CASSQDGLADEQYF
TGTGCCAGCAGCCAAGATGGACTAGCGGACGAGCAGTACTTC
>TRBJ2-2|.|TRBV5-6|TRBD2
CASGQRGRTGELFF
TGTGCCAGCGGCCAGCGGGGTCGGACCGGGGAGCTGTTTTTT
>TRBJ1-1|.|TRBV7-2|.
CASSLGTPNTEAFF
TGTGCCAGCAGCTTAGGGACACCGAACACTGAAGCTTTCTTT
>TRBJ2-7|.|TRBV11-2|.
CASSFERMGGKTYEQYF
TGTGCCAGCAGCTTCGAAAGAATGGGAGGAAAGACCTACGAGCAGTACTTC
>TRBJ2-2|.|TRBV7-8|TRBD1
CASSLRTGRTAGELFF
TGTGCCAGCAGCTTAAGGACAGGACGAACTGCCGGGGAGCTGTTTTTT
>TRBJ1-1|.|TRBV9|TRBD1
CASSGDRGGTEAFF
TGTGCCAGCAGCGGGGACAGGGGTGGCACTGAAGCTTTCTTT